Presented here are 18 T cell receptor beta chains from one specimen sequenced in a study of blood T cell repertoires in COVID-19. Data came from immunoSEQ multiplex PCR; TCRdb stores just in-frame clones and leaves some out. The data show 80,000 to 100,000 clones, roughly 80% seen once. Sequencing was done on a sample of peripheral blood. These receptors came from a man in his fifties or sixties with acute or convalescent COVID-19.

There are a few counts of this clone. The chain links TRBV5-4 to TRBJ2-7; TRBD1 agrees at 8 bases. CDR1 SGHNT and CDR2 YYREEE come from the germline V gene (reference sequence). The CDR3 extends over 14 amino acids. J lost 0 bases, V lost 5 bases, and 4 bases had no gene match. The CDR3 region is CASRGGQDSYEQYF. CDR3 sequence (DNA): TGTGCCAGCAGAGGGGGACAGGACTCCTACGAGCAGTACTTC.

The rearrangement joins TRBV9 to TRBJ1-2; no firm D call. The CDR3 runs 14 residues. Germline V gene lookup returns CDR1 SGDLS and CDR2 YYNGEE. With 0 bases removed from V and 8 bases from J, the gap between germline ends came to 14 bases. The CDR3 reads CASSVARQAGGYTF. The CDR3 coding sequence is TGTGCCAGCAGCGTAGCGCGTCAGGCGGGCGGCTACACCTTC.

V and J are TRBV6-2 or TRBV6-3 and TRBJ2-5, with 14 bases aligning to TRBD2. The CDR3 extends over 17 amino acids. Germline assignment: CDR1 MNHEY and CDR2 SVGEGT. V was pared by 2 bases and J by 1 base, with 3 bases of the junction left unmatched. The CDR3 is CASSYRLAGGIQETQYF. CDR3 in DNA: TGTGCCAGCAGTTACAGACTAGCGGGAGGGATCCAAGAGACCCAGTACTTC.

The chain links TRBV6-1 to TRBJ1-2; unclear D gene. V lost 2 bases to trimming and J lost 0 bases, with 13 bases between them. This CDR3 is 16 amino acids long. Germline CDR1 reads MNHNS; CDR2 reads SASEGT. The CDR3 reads CASSEQAASTNYGYTF. The CDR3 bases are TGTGCCAGCAGTGAACAGGCAGCCAGCACTAACTATGGCTACACCTTC.

V and J are TRBV9 and TRBJ2-2; the match to TRBD2 covers 7 bases. The CDR3 contains 16 residues. The germline gives CDR1 SGDLS, CDR2 YYNGEE. With 4 bases clipped from V and 4 bases from J, the junction kept 10 bases outside the gene matches. CDR3 amino acids: CASSPRFPSGTGELFF. The DNA of the CDR3 is TGTGCCAGCAGCCCACGTTTTCCTAGCGGCACCGGGGAGCTGTTTTTT.

The chain recombines TRBV7-2 with TRBJ2-7; 9 nucleotides line up with TRBD2. In germline, CDR1 is SGHTA, CDR2 FQGNSA. V trimming: 1 base; J trimming: 3 bases; junction bases outside the gene matches: 13. The CDR3 sequence is 18 residues long. Written as DNA, the CDR3 is TGTGCCAGCAGCTTAGTACCGTCCCTAGCGGGAACATTCTACGAGCAGTACTTC. Amino acid sequence: CASSLVPSLAGTFYEQYF. Variable domain in full (rest from reference TRBV7-2 and TRBJ2-7): GAGVSQSPSNKVTEKGKDVELRCDPISGHTALYWYRQSLGQGLEFLIYFQGNSAPDKSGLPSDRFSAERTGGSVSTLTIQRTQQEDSAVYLCASSLVPSLAGTFYEQYFGPGTRLTVT.

The CDR3 here is CASSLGVGYEQYF. DNA of the CDR3: TGTGCCAGCAGTTTGGGAGTTGGCTACGAGCAGTACTTC. V usage is TRBV27 and J usage is TRBJ2-7, with D perhaps TRBD2 (5 bases). The germline V gene has CDR1 MNHEY and CDR2 SMNVEV (reference sequence). The CDR3 sequence is 13 residues long. V was cut by 3 bases and J by 3 bases, with 9 bases left in between.

J is TRBJ2-1 and V is TRBV6-5; weak D call: TRBD2 (6 bases). The germline V gene has CDR1 MNHEY and CDR2 SVGAGI. V dropped 6 bases and J dropped 8 bases, with 14 bases sitting between them. This CDR3 is 13 amino acids long. CDR3: CASRGTGGYEQFF. DNA for the CDR3: TGTGCCAGCAGGGGAACCGGGGGTTATGAGCAGTTCTTC.

This clone appeared once. This sequence joins TRBV7-9 and TRBJ1-5, with 8 bases fitting TRBD1. J was trimmed by 5 bases and V by 5 bases; bases with no gene match: 11. CDR1 and CDR2 from the germline V gene are SEHNR and FQNEAQ (reference sequence). This CDR3 region has 16 residues. The CDR3 DNA reads TGTGCCAGCAGCACAGGGGGTAGTACCACCCATCAGCCCCAGCATTTT. As protein: CASSTGGSTTHQPQHF.

The chain is built from TRBV5-1 and TRBJ2-7; D unclear. The CDR3 is 13 amino acids. V was shortened by 5 bases and J by 2 bases, with 11 bases between the two germline ends. Germline-derived CDR1 and CDR2 are SGHRS and YFSETQ. CDR3 nucleotide sequence: TGCGCCAGCAGTTTTCCAGGAACCTACGAGCAGTACTTC. Amino acids: CASSFPGTYEQYF. The whole variable domain, filled in from reference TRBV5-1 and TRBJ2-7, reads KAGVTQTPRYLIKTRGQQVTLSCSPISGHRSVSWYQQTPGQGLQFLFEYFSETQRNKGNFPGRFSGRQFSNSRSEMNVSTLELGDSALYLCASSFPGTYEQYFGPGTRLTVT.

The gene calls are TRBV7-6 and TRBJ2-5; 7 bases fit TRBD2. Looked up from germline, CDR1 is SGHVS and CDR2 is FNYEAQ. The CDR3 covers 16 residues. The V segment lost 1 base and the J segment 0 bases; nucleotides outside the gene matches: 5. Written as DNA, the CDR3 is TGTGCCAGCAGCTTAGAAGCCGGGGGGTACCAAGAGACCCAGTACTTC. It translates to CASSLEAGGYQETQYF.

The chain links TRBV21-1 to TRBJ1-2; no DNA check was done on the table's D call, TRBD1. TRBV21-1 is a listed pseudogene. This CDR3 comprises 16 residues. CDR3 region: CASSLIRTGRVDGYTF. The CDR3 DNA follows: TGTGCCAGCAGCCTAATACGGACAGGGAGAGTCGATGGCTACACCTTC.

This clone is medium-sized within its sample. This chain joins TRBV7-2 and TRBJ2-5, with D maybe TRBD2 (5 bases). V lost 1 base, J lost 4 bases, and 10 bases lay in between. The length of the CDR3 is 14 residues. The germline V gene has CDR1 SGHTA and CDR2 FQGNSA. CDR3 coding DNA: TGTGCCAGCAGCTTAGTTCTAGCTGCAGAGACCCAGTACTTC. Protein product: CASSLVLAAETQYF. The full variable domain, completed using reference TRBV7-2 and TRBJ2-5, is GAGVSQSPSNKVTEKGKDVELRCDPISGHTALYWYRQSLGQGLEFLIYFQGNSAPDKSGLPSDRFSAERTGGSVSTLTIQRTQQEDSAVYLCASSLVLAAETQYFGPGTRLLVL.

The chain uses TRBV11-3 and TRBJ2-7; the match to TRBD2 covers 9 bases. The CDR3 is 13 amino acids. V dropped 5 bases and J dropped 5; count of bases not matched to a gene: 4. Germline loops: CDR1 SGHNT, CDR2 YENEEA. The CDR3 is CASSTRTSDEQYF. CDR3 coding DNA: TGTGCCAGCAGCACTCGGACTAGCGACGAGCAGTACTTC.

This clone has just one count. This chain uses TRBV27 with TRBJ2-1; 11 positions agree with TRBD2. J gave up 7 bases and V 2 bases, and 10 bases lay outside the gene matches. This CDR3 is 17 amino acids long. Germline V gives CDR1 MNHEY, CDR2 SMNVEV (reference sequence). CDR3 coding DNA: TGTGCCAGCAGTTTACGAACTAGCGGGAGTTTATCTAATGAGCAGTTCTTC. Translating gives CASSLRTSGSLSNEQFF.

The V gene is TRBV7-9, the J gene TRBJ2-7, with D tentatively TRBD2 (6 bases). The CDR3 spans 14 residues. Germline CDR1 is SEHNR and CDR2 is FQNEAQ (reference sequence). V gave up 7 bases and J gave up 2 bases, with 15 bases separating them. For the CDR3, the DNA is TGTGCCAGCAAGATGGCTAGCGAGACCTACGAGCAGTACTTC. It codes for CASKMASETYEQYF.

The rearrangement links TRBV15 to TRBJ2-3, with D possibly TRBD2 on 6 matching bases. V dropped 3 bases and J dropped 2 bases, with 15 bases sitting between them. The CDR3 sequence is 16 residues long. Germline CDR1 and CDR2: LNHNV and YYDKDF (reference sequence). CDR3 loop: CATSSDFGGATDTQYF. The CDR3 bases are TGTGCCACCAGCAGCGACTTTGGCGGGGCCACAGATACGCAGTATTTT.

This chain joins TRBV7-6 and TRBJ2-3, with 12 bases matching TRBD2. Germline V gene lookup returns CDR1 SGHVS and CDR2 FNYEAQ. The CDR3 loop spans 16 amino acids. V dropped 5 bases and J dropped 4; count of bases not matched to a gene: 7. The CDR3 nucleotides read TGTGCCAGCAGCAGTCTAGCGGGGGGGACACCAGATACGCAGTATTTT. Amino acids: CASSSLAGGTPDTQYF.